This passage covers 13 T cell receptor beta chains from one sample sequenced in a study of blood T cell repertoires in COVID-19. The method was immunoSEQ multiplex PCR; TCRdb's version includes in-frame clones alone and lacks a portion of them. The sample lists 130,000 to 150,000 clones, about 80% seen once, with around 3.8% in the top ten. Sequences were obtained from peripheral blood. Source of these receptors: a man between 65 and 85 years old who had recovered from COVID-19.

The gene calls are TRBV7-3 and TRBJ2-3; 8 bases align to TRBD2. The CDR3 length is 15 residues. Germline assignment: CDR1 SGHTA and CDR2 FQGTGA. Losses at the gene ends were 6 bases for V and 2 bases for J; bases not matched to a gene: 7. The CDR3 is CASSSGAGYTDTQYF. The DNA of the CDR3 is TGTGCCAGCAGTAGCGGGGCTGGCTACACAGATACGCAGTATTTT.

The chain employs TRBV9 and TRBJ2-7, with 7 bases that match TRBD2. The V and J ends lost 0 bases and 7 bases, in that order; junction bases with no gene match: 10. Germline V gene sequence: CDR1 SGDLS, CDR2 YYNGEE. The CDR3 contains 15 residues. This CDR3 reads CASSVEVAGVREQYF. CDR3 nucleotide sequence: TGTGCCAGCAGCGTAGAGGTAGCGGGCGTACGTGAGCAGTACTTC.

The rearrangement uses TRBV15 and TRBJ2-2, with D uncertain. CDR1 is LNHNV, CDR2 YYDKDF, per germline (reference sequence). This CDR3 comprises 15 residues. The V end lost 0 bases, the J end lost 3 bases, and 8 bases lay between the germline ends. The DNA for the CDR3 is TGTGCCACCAGCAGAGATCTGACACACACCGGGGAGCTGTTTTTT. Protein: CATSRDLTHTGELFF.

This rearrangement joins TRBV6-1 to TRBJ2-5, with 7 bases aligning to TRBD1. The CDR3 spans 18 residues. V shed 4 bases, J shed 2 bases, and the junction held 16 bases outside the gene matches. Germline loops: CDR1 MNHNS, CDR2 SASEGT. The CDR3: CASSAQGDIDREQETQYF. In nucleotides, the CDR3 is TGTGCCAGCAGTGCCCAGGGGGATATTGACAGGGAGCAAGAGACCCAGTACTTC.

This clone has only a few counts. The J gene is TRBJ2-5, the V gene TRBV28, with 8 bases matching TRBD1. V was pared by 11 bases and J by 5 bases, with 7 bases of the junction left unmatched. Germline values: CDR1 MDHEN, CDR2 SYDVKM. This CDR3 region has 12 residues. The CDR3 nucleotides are TGTGCCGCCCAGGGGGCAGCGGAGACCCAGTACTTC. This translates into CAAQGAAETQYF.

The gene calls are TRBV30 and TRBJ1-3, with 7 bases identical to TRBD1. CDR1 and CDR2 from the germline V gene are GTSNPN and SVGIG (reference sequence). The CDR3 totals 20 residues. Unmatched junction bases numbered 26, after V lost 5 bases and J lost 4 bases. The CDR3 region is CAWGRHRGNYLYSAGNTIYF. Written as DNA, the CDR3 is TGTGCCTGGGGACGACACAGGGGAAACTACCTTTACTCTGCGGGAAACACCATATATTTT.

CDR3 in DNA: TGTGCCAGCAGTCAGCTCCCAGGGGGCTCGACCGGGGAGCTGTTTTTT. It translates to CASSQLPGGSTGELFF. The chain joins TRBV6-2 or TRBV6-3 to TRBJ2-2, with 8 positions matching TRBD1. The CDR3 contains 16 residues. Germline loops: CDR1 MNHEY, CDR2 SVGEGT. The ends lost 5 bases at V and 5 bases at J; junction bases unmatched: 10.

This chain uses TRBV29-1 with TRBJ2-5; perhaps TRBD1 as D (5 bases). The CDR3 is 14 residues long. The germline CDR1 and CDR2 sequences are SQVTM and ANQGSEA. Trimming removed 2 bases at V and 8 bases at J, with 18 bases between. CDR3 sequence: CSVEPDAGPKTQYF. DNA for the CDR3: TGCAGCGTTGAACCGGACGCAGGGCCGAAAACCCAGTACTTC.

This clone is medium-sized within its sample. This chain joins TRBV29-1 and TRBJ2-2; D possibly corresponds to TRBD1 (6 bases). Trimming took 0 bases from V and 3 from J, leaving 14 bases between them. The germline V gene has CDR1 SQVTM and CDR2 ANQGSEA. The CDR3 is 16 residues long. In DNA, the CDR3 is TGCAGCGTTGAAGATTCAGACAGGCCAGACACCGGGGAGCTGTTTTTT. Protein: CSVEDSDRPDTGELFF.

V and J are TRBV29-1 and TRBJ2-2, with TRBD1 identical over 8 bases. CDR1 is SQVTM and CDR2 is ANQGSEA in the germline V gene. The CDR3 contains 16 residues. With 2 bases clipped from V and 0 bases from J, the junction kept 5 bases outside the gene matches. The CDR3 region has the DNA TGCAGCGTTGAACCCGGACAGGGCGCGAACACCGGGGAGCTGTTTTTT. Amino acid sequence: CSVEPGQGANTGELFF.

This chain links TRBV2 with TRBJ2-3, with 9 bases that match TRBD2. V shed 6 bases, J shed 12 bases, and the junction held 7 bases outside the gene matches. CDR1 is SNHLY and CDR2 is FYNNEI in the germline V gene. The CDR3 extends over 12 amino acids. The CDR3 DNA sequence: TGTGCCAGCAGGCTAGCGGGAAACCCCCAGTATTTT. Protein sequence: CASRLAGNPQYF.

The chain has TRBV12-5 and TRBJ2-7; 8 positions agree with TRBD2. Germline V gene sequence: CDR1 LGHNT, CDR2 FRNRAP. The CDR3 consists of 16 residues. The ends lost 3 bases at V and 3 bases at J; junction bases unmatched: 10. CDR3 residues: CASGFPLTSGLYEQYF. The CDR3 bases are TGTGCTAGTGGTTTCCCTCTCACTAGCGGCCTCTACGAGCAGTACTTC.

The chain combines TRBV5-1 with TRBJ2-7, with 12 bases that match TRBD2. CDR1 and CDR2 from the germline V gene are SGHRS and YFSETQ. The J segment lost 5 bases and the V segment lost 4 bases, leaving 19 bases of the junction unmatched. CDR3 length: 19 amino acids. CDR3 sequence: CASSRLIQTSGRMDHEQYF. CDR3 sequence (DNA): TGCGCCAGCAGCCGCCTGATTCAGACTAGCGGGAGAATGGACCACGAGCAGTACTTC.